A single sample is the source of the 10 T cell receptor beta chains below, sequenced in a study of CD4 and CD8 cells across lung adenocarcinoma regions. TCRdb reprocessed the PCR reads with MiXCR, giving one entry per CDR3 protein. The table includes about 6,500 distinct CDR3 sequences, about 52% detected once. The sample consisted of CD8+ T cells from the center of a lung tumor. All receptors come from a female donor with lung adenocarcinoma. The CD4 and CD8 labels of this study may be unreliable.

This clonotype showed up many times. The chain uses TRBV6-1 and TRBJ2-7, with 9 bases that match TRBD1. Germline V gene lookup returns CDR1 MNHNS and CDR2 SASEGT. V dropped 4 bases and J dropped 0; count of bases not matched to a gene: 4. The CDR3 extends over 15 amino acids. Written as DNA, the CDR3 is TGTGCCAGCAGTGTTACAGGGGGCAACTCCTACGAGCAGTACTTC. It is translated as CASSVTGGNSYEQYF.

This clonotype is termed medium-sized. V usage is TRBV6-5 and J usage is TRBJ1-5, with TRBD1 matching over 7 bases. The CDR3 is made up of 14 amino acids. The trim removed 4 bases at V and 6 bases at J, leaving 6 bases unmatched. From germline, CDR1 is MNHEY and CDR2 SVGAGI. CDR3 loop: CASSWQGESQPQHF. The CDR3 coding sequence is TGTGCCAGCAGTTGGCAGGGGGAAAGTCAGCCCCAGCATTTT.

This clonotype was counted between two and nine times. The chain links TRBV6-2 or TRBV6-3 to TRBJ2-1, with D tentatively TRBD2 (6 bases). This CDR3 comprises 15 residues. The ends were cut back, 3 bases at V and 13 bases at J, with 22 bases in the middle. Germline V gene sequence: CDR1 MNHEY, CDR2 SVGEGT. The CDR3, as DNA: TGTGCCAGCAGTTATACGGGAACCGGAGGGGAGACCCAGTTCTTC. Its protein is CASSYTGTGGETQFF.

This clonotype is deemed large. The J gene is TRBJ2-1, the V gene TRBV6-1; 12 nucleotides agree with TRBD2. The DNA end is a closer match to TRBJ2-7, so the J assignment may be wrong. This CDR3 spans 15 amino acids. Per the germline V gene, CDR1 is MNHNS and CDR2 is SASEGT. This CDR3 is CASSESSGGAYEQYF. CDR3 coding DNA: TGTGCCAGCAGTGAATCTAGCGGGGGGGCCTACGAGCAGTACTTC.

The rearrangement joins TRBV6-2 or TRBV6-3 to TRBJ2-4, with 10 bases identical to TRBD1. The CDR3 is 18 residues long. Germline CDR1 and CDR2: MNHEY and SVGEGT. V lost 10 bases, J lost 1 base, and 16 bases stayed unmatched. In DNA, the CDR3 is TGTGCCACTTCGCCGGGACAGGGGACCGGTGGGGCCAAAAACATTCAGTACTTC. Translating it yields CATSPGQGTGGAKNIQYF.

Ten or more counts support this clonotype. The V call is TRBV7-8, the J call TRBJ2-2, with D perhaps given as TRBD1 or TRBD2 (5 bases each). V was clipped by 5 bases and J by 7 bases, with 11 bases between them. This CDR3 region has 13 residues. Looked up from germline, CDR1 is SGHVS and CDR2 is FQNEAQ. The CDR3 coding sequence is TGTGCCAGCAGCCGGGGCTCCGGCGGGGAGCTGTTTTTT. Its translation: CASSRGSGGELFF.

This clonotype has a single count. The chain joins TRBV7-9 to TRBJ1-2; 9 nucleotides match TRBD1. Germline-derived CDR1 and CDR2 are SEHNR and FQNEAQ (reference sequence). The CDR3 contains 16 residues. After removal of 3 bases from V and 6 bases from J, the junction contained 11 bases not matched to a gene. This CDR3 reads CASSFRLGTGWDGYTF. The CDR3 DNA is TGTGCCAGCAGCTTCCGACTCGGGACAGGGTGGGATGGCTACACCTTC.

The CDR3 loop reads CASSYATEGRSVFDEQFF. DNA for the CDR3: TGTGCCAGCAGTTACGCCACAGAGGGCCGATCAGTTTTCGATGAGCAGTTCTTC. The chain joins TRBV6-2 or TRBV6-3 to TRBJ2-5; D possibly corresponds to TRBD2 (5 bases). Near its end, the DNA agrees better with TRBJ2-1, so the J call may be wrong. The V gene's germline CDR1 is MNHEY and CDR2 SVGEGT. This CDR3 is 18 amino acids long.

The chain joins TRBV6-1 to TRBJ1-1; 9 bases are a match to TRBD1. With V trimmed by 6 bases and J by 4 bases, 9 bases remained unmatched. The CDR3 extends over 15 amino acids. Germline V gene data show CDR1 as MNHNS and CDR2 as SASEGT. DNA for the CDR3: TGTGCCAGCAGCGGGACAGGGTCCCCTGGCACTGAAGCTTTCTTT. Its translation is CASSGTGSPGTEAFF.

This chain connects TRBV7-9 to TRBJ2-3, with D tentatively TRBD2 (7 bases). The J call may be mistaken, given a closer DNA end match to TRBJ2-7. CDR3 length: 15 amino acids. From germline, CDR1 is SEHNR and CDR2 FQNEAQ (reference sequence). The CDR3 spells CGGGFGGGSTDTQYF. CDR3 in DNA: TGTGGCGGGGGCTTTGGGGGCGGTTCCACAGATACGCAGTACTTC.